This T cell receptor beta chain comes out of a study of control samples from healthy donors and cancer patients. This CDR3 is 14 amino acids long. Germline loops: CDR1 MNHEY, CDR2 SMNVEV (reference sequence). The ends were cut back, 3 bases at V and 8 bases at J, with 16 bases in the middle. Measured with immunoSEQ multiplex PCR; TCRdb has only the in-frame clones, and not every one. Here the sample spans 190,000 or so clones, around 93% being singletons. The rearrangement links TRBV27 to TRBJ1-1; D perhaps matches TRBD1 (6 bases). The sequenced sample consisted of blood. The clonotype was recovered from a man aged 18-30 years in good health. The CDR3 is CASSFLTGFSEAFF. CDR3 sequence (DNA): TGTGCCAGCAGTTTTTTAACAGGGTTTTCAGAAGCTTTCTTT.